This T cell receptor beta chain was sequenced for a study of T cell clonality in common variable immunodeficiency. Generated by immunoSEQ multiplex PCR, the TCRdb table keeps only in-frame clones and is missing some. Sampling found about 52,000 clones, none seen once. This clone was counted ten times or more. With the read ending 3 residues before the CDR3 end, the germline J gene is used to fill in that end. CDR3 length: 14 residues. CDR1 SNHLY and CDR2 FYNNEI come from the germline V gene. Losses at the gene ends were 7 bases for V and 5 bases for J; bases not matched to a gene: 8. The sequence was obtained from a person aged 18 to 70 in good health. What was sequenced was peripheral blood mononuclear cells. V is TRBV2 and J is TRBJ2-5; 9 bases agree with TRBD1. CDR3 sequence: CASTVQGAWETQYF. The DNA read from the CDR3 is TGTGCCAGCACGGTACAGGGGGCATGGGAGACC.